Given below is one TCR beta chain in context. CDR1 MNHEY and CDR2 SMNVEV come from the germline V gene (reference sequence). This CDR3 is built from 11 residues. V lost 8 bases to trimming and J lost 7 bases, with 9 bases between them. These data belong to a study of T-cell reconstitution after alpha-beta-depleted transplantation in children. Molecular barcoding with unique molecular identifiers was used for the TCRbeta library. Via MiXCR, TCRdb re-called the PCR reads, giving one row per CDR3 protein. The sample records 330,000 or so distinct CDR3 sequences, over 9% being singletons. The sequence derives from a human donor who donated a stem cell graft to a child with acute lymphoblastic leukemia. This chain uses TRBV27 with TRBJ2-1; perhaps D is TRBD1 or TRBD2 (5 bases each). The sequences come from PBMCs from the stem cell graft donor, collected from the stem cell graft. The CDR3, as DNA: TGTGCCAGCGCATGGGGGAATGAGCAGTTCTTC. It encodes CASAWGNEQFF.